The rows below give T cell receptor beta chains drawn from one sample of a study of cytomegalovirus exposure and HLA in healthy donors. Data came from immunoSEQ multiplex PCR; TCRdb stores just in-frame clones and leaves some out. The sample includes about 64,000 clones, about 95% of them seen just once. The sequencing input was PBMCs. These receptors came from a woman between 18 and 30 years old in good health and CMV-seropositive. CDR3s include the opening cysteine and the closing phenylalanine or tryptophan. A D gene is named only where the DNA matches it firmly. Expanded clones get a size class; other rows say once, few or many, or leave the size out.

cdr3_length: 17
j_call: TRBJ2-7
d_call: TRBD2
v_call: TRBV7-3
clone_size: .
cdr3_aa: CASSLTKPSGGSYEQYF
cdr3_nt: TGTGCCAGCAGCTTAACAAAACCTAGCGGGGGATCCTACGAGCAGTACTTC

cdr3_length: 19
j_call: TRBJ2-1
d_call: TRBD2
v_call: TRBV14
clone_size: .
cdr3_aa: CASSPTYPGTSGRANEQFF
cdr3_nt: TGTGCCAGCAGCCCCACATACCCCGGGACTAGCGGGAGGGCAAATGAGCAGTTCTTC

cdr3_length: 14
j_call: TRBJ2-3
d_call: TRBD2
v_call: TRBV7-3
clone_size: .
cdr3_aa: CASSGTSGTDTQYF
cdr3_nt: TGTGCCAGCAGCGGGACTAGCGGCACAGATACGCAGTATTTT

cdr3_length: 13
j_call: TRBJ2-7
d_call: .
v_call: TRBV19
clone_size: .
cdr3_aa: CASSIALINEQYF
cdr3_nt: TGTGCCAGTAGTATAGCACTAATCAACGAGCAGTACTTC

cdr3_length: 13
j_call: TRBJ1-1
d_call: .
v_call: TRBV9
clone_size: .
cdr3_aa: CASSVGSDTEAFF
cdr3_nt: TGTGCCAGCAGCGTAGGTTCAGACACTGAAGCTTTCTTT

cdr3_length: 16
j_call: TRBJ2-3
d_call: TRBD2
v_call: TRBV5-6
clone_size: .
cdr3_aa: CASSLFRTSGSDTQYF
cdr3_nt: TGTGCCAGCAGCTTGTTTAGGACTAGCGGCTCAGATACGCAGTATTTT

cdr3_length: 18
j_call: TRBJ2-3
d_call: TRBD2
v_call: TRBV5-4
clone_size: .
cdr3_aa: CASSLGLAGGLNTDTQYF
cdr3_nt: TGTGCCAGCAGCTTGGGACTAGCGGGAGGGCTAAACACAGATACGCAGTATTTT

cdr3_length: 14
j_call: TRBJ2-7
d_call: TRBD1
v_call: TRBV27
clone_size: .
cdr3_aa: CASSLGDRGYEQYF
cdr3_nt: TGTGCCAGCAGTTTGGGGGACAGGGGCTACGAGCAGTACTTC

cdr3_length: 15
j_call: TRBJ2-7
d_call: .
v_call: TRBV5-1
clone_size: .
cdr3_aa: CASSLAGAGTYEQYF
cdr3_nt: TGCGCCAGCAGCTTGGCCGGCGCCGGGACCTACGAGCAGTACTTC

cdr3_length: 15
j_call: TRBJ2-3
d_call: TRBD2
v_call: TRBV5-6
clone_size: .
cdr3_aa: CASRGTSGTPDTQYF
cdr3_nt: TGTGCCAGCAGGGGGACTAGCGGGACCCCAGATACGCAGTATTTT

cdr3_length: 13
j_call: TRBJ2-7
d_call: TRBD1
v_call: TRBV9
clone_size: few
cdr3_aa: CASSLTGGSEQYF
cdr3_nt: TGTGCCAGCAGCCTGACAGGGGGCAGCGAGCAGTACTTC

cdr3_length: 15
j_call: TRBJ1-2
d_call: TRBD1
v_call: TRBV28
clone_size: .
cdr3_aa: CASSFSDRARYGYTF
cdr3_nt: TGTGCCAGCAGTTTTTCGGACAGGGCCAGGTATGGCTACACCTTC

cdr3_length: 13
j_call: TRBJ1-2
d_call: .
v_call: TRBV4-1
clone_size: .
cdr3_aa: CASRTPGQLISIF
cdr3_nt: TGCGCCAGCCGGACTCCGGGACAACTAATCAGTATATTC

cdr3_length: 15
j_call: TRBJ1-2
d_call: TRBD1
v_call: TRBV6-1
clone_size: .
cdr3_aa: CASSVDRGFNYGYTF
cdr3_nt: TGTGCCAGCAGTGTGGACAGGGGCTTCAACTATGGCTACACCTTC

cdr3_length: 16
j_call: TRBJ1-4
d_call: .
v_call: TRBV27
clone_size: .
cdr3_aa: CASSFASGPTNEKLFF
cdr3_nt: TGTGCCAGCAGTTTTGCTTCTGGCCCAACTAATGAAAAACTGTTTTTT

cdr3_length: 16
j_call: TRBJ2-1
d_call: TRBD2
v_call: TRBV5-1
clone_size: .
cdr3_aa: CASSRVTSGLYNEQFF
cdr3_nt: TGCGCCAGCAGCAGGGTGACTAGCGGACTGTACAATGAGCAGTTCTTC

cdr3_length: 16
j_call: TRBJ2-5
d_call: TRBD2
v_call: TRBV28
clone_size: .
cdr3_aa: CASSPGLAGGPETQYF
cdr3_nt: TGTGCCAGCAGTCCTGGACTAGCGGGGGGGCCGGAGACCCAGTACTTC

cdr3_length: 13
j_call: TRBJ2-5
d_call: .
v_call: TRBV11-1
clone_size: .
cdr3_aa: CASSLGQKETQYF
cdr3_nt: TGTGCCAGCAGCTTAGGTCAGAAAGAGACCCAGTACTTC

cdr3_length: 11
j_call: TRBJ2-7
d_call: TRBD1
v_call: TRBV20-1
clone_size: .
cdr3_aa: CSARTGVEQYF
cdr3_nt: TGCAGTGCCCGGACAGGGGTCGAGCAGTACTTC

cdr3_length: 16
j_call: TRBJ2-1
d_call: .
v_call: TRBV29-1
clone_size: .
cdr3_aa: CSVELFRDNSLNEQFF
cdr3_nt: TGCAGCGTTGAACTCTTCCGGGACAATTCCCTAAATGAGCAGTTCTTC

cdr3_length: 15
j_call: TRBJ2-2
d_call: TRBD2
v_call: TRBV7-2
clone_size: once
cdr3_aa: CASCPSSGGTGELFF
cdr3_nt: TGTGCCAGCTGCCCCTCTAGCGGGGGGACCGGGGAGCTGTTTTTT

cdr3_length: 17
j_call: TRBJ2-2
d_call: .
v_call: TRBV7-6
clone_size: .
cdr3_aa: CASSLAASTINTGELFF
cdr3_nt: TGTGCCAGCAGCTTAGCGGCTAGCACGATCAACACCGGGGAGCTGTTTTTT

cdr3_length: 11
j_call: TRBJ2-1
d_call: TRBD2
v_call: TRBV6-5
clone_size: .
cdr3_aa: CASSSGRAKFF
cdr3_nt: TGTGCCAGCAGCAGCGGGAGGGCCAAATTCTTC

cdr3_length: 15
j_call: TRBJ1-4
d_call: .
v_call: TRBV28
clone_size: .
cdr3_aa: CASSLPTGIGEKLFF
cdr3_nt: TGTGCCAGCAGTTTGCCCACAGGGATCGGGGAAAAACTGTTTTTT

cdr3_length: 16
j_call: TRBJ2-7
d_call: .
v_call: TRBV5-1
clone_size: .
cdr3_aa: CASSPGRAGGIDEQYF
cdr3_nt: TGCGCCAGCAGTCCAGGGAGAGCGGGCGGGATAGACGAGCAGTACTTC

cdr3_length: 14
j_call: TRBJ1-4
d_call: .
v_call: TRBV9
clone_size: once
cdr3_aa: CASRRDATNEKLFF
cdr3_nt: TGTGCCAGCAGACGGGATGCAACTAATGAAAAACTGTTTTTT

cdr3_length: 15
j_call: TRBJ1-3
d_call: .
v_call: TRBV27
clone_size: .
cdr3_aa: CASSLASGYGNTIYF
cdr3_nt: TGTGCCAGCAGTTTAGCGTCGGGGTATGGAAACACCATATATTTT

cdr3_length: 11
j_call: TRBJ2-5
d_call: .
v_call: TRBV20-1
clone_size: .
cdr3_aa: CSATTGETQYF
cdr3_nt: TGCAGTGCCACGACGGGGGAGACCCAGTACTTC

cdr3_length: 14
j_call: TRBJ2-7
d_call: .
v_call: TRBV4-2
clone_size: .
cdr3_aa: CASSQDFGGLEQYF
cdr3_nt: TGTGCCAGCAGCCAAGACTTCGGGGGGCTCGAGCAGTACTTC

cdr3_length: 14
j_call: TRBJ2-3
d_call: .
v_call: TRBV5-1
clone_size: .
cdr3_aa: CASSLEAGTDTQYF
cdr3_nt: TGCGCCAGCAGCTTGGAAGCGGGCACAGATACGCAGTATTTT

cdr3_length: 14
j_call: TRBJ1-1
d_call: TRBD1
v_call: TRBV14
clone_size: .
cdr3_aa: CASSRETGGTEAFF
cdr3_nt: TGTGCCAGCAGCCGAGAAACAGGGGGCACTGAAGCTTTCTTT

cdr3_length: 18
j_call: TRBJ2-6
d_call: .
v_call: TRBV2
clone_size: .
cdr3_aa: CASSEDIRGILGANVLTF
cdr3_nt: TGTGCCAGCAGTGAAGATATTCGGGGGATTCTAGGGGCCAACGTCCTGACTTTC

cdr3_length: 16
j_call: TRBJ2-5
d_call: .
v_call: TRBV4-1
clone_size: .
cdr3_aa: CASSQGGGALIETQYF
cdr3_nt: TGCGCCAGCAGCCAAGGTGGCGGCGCCTTGATAGAGACCCAGTACTTC

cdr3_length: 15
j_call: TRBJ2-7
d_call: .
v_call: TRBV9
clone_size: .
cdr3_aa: CASSAAGAGLYEQYF
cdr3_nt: TGTGCCAGCAGCGCCGCTGGGGCAGGGTTGTACGAGCAGTACTTC

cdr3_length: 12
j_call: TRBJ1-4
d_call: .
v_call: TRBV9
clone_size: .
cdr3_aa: CASSAGGEKLFF
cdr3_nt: TGTGCCAGCAGCGCGGGGGGGGAAAAACTGTTTTTT

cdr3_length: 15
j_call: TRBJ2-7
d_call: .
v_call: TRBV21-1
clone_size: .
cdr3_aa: CASSKAWVSVSEQYF
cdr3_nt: TGTGCCAGCAGCAAAGCTTGGGTTAGCGTGTCCGAGCAGTACTTC

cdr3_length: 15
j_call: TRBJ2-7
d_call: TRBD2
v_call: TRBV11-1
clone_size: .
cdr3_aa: CASSLEDGGTGEQYF
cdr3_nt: TGTGCCAGCAGCTTAGAAGACGGGGGGACGGGGGAGCAGTACTTC

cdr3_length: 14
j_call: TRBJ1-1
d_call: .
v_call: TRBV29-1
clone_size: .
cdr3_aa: CSLFPAQGNTEAFF
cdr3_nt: TGCAGCCTATTCCCGGCACAGGGGAACACTGAAGCTTTCTTT

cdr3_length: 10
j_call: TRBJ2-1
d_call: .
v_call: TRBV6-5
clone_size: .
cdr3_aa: CASGDNEQFF
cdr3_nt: TGTGCCAGCGGAGACAATGAGCAGTTCTTC

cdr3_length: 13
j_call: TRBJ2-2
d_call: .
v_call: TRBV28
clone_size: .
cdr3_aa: CASGSGNTGELFF
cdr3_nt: TGTGCTAGCGGTAGCGGAAACACCGGGGAGCTGTTTTTT

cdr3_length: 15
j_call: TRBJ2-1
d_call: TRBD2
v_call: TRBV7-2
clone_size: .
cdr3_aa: CASSPTSGGANEQFF
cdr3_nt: TGTGCCAGCAGCCCGACTAGCGGGGGGGCAAATGAGCAGTTCTTC

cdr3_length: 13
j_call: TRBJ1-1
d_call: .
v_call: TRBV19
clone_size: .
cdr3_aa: CASNPGGDTEAFF
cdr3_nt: TGTGCCAGTAATCCGGGGGGCGACACTGAAGCTTTCTTT

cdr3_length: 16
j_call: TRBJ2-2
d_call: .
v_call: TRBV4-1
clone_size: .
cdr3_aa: CASSLLKGGAAGELFF
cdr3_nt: TGCGCCAGCAGCCTCCTGAAGGGGGGGGCGGCCGGGGAGCTGTTTTTT

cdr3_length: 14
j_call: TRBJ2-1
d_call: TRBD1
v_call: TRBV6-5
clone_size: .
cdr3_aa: CASSPLRGSREQFF
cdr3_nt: TGTGCCAGCAGCCCGCTCAGGGGGTCGAGGGAGCAGTTCTTC

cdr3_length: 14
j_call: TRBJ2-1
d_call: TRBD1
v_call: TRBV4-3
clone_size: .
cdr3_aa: CASSPGTGDNEQFF
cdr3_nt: TGCGCCAGCAGCCCCGGGACAGGGGACAATGAGCAGTTCTTC

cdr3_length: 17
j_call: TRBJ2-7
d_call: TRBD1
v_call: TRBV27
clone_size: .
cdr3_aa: CASSFSKTGLSSYEQYF
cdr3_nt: TGTGCCAGCAGTTTTTCCAAGACAGGGCTAAGCTCCTACGAGCAGTACTTC

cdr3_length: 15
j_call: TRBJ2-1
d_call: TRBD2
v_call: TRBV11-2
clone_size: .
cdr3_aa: CASSSTSGRRDEQFF
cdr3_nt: TGTGCCAGCAGCTCGACTAGCGGGAGAAGGGATGAGCAGTTCTTC

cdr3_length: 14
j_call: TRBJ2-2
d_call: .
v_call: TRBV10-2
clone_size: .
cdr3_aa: CASRDTVNTGELFF
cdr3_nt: TGCGCCAGCAGGGATACAGTTAACACCGGGGAGCTGTTTTTT

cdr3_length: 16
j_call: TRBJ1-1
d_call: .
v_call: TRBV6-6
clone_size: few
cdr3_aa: CASSFPSAGPNTEAFF
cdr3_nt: TGTGCCAGCAGTTTCCCCTCTGCAGGGCCGAACACTGAAGCTTTCTTT

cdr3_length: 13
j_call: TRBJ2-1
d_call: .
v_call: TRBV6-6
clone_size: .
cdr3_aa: CASSYQEYNEQFF
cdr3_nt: TGTGCCAGCAGTTATCAGGAATACAATGAGCAGTTCTTC